The 27 T cell receptor beta chains below all came from one sample that was sequenced in a study of CXCR3-negative and CXCR3-positive naive CD8 T cells. Findings of the study overall: CXCR3-positive naive cells had more hydrophobic TRB CDR3s than CXCR3-negative naive cells.

Their antigen targets remain unknown. 5' RACE with UMI labels generated the TRB cDNA libraries. For each CDR3 protein, TCRdb gives one entry from its re-call of the 5' RACE reads, without DNA. This sample's table has tens of thousands of distinct CDR3 sequences. Sequences were obtained from naive CXCR3+ CD8+ T cells from blood. Regarding subset: CD45RO-CCR7+CD27+CD95- naive CD8+ T cells expressing CXCR3 (TNR3+). Source of these receptors: a human donor in good health. Some clones in this sample may be carry-over from other donors' samples.

CDR3 protein: CASSPWTELSNQPQHF. The rearrangement links TRBV12-3 or TRBV12-4 to TRBJ1-5. This CDR3 spans 16 amino acids.

This CDR3 reads CSARGEAYEQYF. The gene calls are TRBV20-1 and TRBJ2-7; TCRdb gives TRBD2 as the D gene, but with no DNA this cannot be confirmed. The CDR3 contains 12 residues. Germline V CDR1 and CDR2: DFQATT, SNEGSKA (reference sequence).

The chain joins TRBV28 to TRBJ2-1; TCRdb names TRBD2, which stays unverified in the absence of DNA. The CDR3 is 16 residues long. The germline gives CDR1 MDHEN, CDR2 SYDVKM. CDR3 sequence reads: CASSLGLAGPTGEQFF.

This chain uses TRBV28 with TRBJ2-1; the D call of TRBD2 rests on TCRdb alone, since no DNA is present to check it. The CDR3 covers 14 residues. From germline, CDR1 is MDHEN and CDR2 SYDVKM. CDR3 region: CASSSASGSDEQFF.

J is TRBJ1-5 and V is TRBV12-3 or TRBV12-4. This CDR3 region has 18 residues. CDR3 protein: CASRTERVRGMSNQPQHF.

The chain employs TRBV7-3 and TRBJ2-7; the D gene TCRdb calls, TRBD2, cannot be checked with no DNA. The V gene's germline CDR1 is SGHTA and CDR2 FQGTGA. The CDR3 is 14 amino acids. CDR3 residues: CASSFTGPSDEQYF.

The CDR3 sequence is CASSGGTGVEYYGYTF. The V gene is TRBV9, the J gene TRBJ1-2; without DNA, the TCRdb call of TRBD1 cannot be checked. The CDR3 has 16 amino acids. Looked up from germline, CDR1 is SGDLS and CDR2 is YYNGEE.

The J gene is TRBJ2-7, the V gene TRBV20-1; no DNA is available, so the TRBD1 call from TCRdb remains unchecked. Germline CDR1 and CDR2: DFQATT and SNEGSKA (reference sequence). This CDR3 is built from 15 residues. This CDR3 is CSASMTGGFSYEQYF.

V usage is TRBV30 and J usage is TRBJ2-1; absent DNA, TCRdb's TRBD1 call cannot be checked. This CDR3 comprises 15 residues. Looked up from germline, CDR1 is GTSNPN and CDR2 is SVGIG (reference sequence). CDR3 region: CAWSVGAGAGAEQFF.

This chain joins TRBV6-5 and TRBJ2-3. The CDR3 has 14 amino acids. CDR1 and CDR2 from the germline V gene are MNHEY and SVGAGI. Here the CDR3 reads CASSYSIHTDTQYF.

The CDR3 loop reads CASSLTGQDSYEQYF. The chain uses TRBV7-3 and TRBJ2-7; the D gene TCRdb calls, TRBD1, cannot be checked with no DNA. This CDR3 has 15 amino acids. The germline V gene encodes CDR1 SGHTA and CDR2 FQGTGA.

This chain links TRBV21-1 with TRBJ2-5. TRBV21-1 represents a pseudogene. The CDR3 has 15 amino acids. The CDR3: CASSDTFPGRETQYF.

The V gene is TRBV7-2, the J gene TRBJ2-7; there is no DNA to check the TCRdb D call of TRBD2. Per germline, CDR1 SGHTA and CDR2 FQGNSA. This CDR3 region has 17 residues. The CDR3 protein is CASSQGNGLAGSGEQYF.

The J gene is TRBJ2-1, the V gene TRBV4-3; TCRdb's assignment of TRBD1 cannot be checked, as there is no DNA. This CDR3 region has 16 residues. The germline V gene has CDR1 LGHNA and CDR2 YSLEER. The CDR3: CASSQDIPGGYNEQFF.

The rearrangement uses TRBV12-3 or TRBV12-4 and TRBJ1-2; TCRdb reports TRBD1, a call that lacks DNA to check it against. CDR3 length equals 14 residues. This chain's CDR3 is CASSFGTGGTGYTF.

The chain has TRBV28 and TRBJ2-2. Looked up from germline, CDR1 is MDHEN and CDR2 is SYDVKM. CDR3 length equals 15 residues. This CDR3 reads CASSRDSYTAGELFF.

The chain combines TRBV11-2 with TRBJ2-5; there is no DNA to check the TCRdb D call of TRBD1. The CDR3 has 12 amino acids. CDR1 is SGHAT and CDR2 is FQNNGV in the germline V gene. The CDR3 sequence is CASSPPDGTQYF.

V is TRBV4-1 and J is TRBJ1-6; TCRdb's D gene call, TRBD1, goes unchecked for lack of DNA. The CDR3 loop spans 16 amino acids. Germline V lookup: CDR1 MGHRA, CDR2 YSYEKL. The CDR3 spells CASSQEPGQHNSPLHF.

The V call is TRBV7-3, the J call TRBJ2-1; there is no DNA to check the TCRdb D call of TRBD2. The germline V gene encodes CDR1 SGHTA and CDR2 FQGTGA. This CDR3 spans 17 amino acids. The CDR3 reads CASSSYASGRYYNEQFF.

The chain links TRBV20-1 to TRBJ2-2; the TCRdb D gene call, TRBD2, has no DNA to confirm it. Germline CDR1 DFQATT, CDR2 SNEGSKA (reference sequence). CDR3 length equals 16 residues. CDR3 region: CSARDVEDYSPGELFF.

This rearrangement joins TRBV5-6 to TRBJ2-1; as DNA is missing, the TRBD2 call by TCRdb cannot be tested. CDR1 and CDR2 (germline): SGHDT, YYEEEE. This CDR3 is built from 13 residues. The CDR3 loop reads CASSTGGGNEQFF.

The chain couples TRBV4-1 to TRBJ1-6; the D call from TCRdb, TRBD1, cannot be confirmed without DNA. Germline CDR1 is MGHRA and CDR2 is YSYEKL. This CDR3 spans 12 amino acids. The CDR3 region is CASSQGPDSQLF.

This clonotype registers medium-sized by frequency. The chain uses TRBV28 and TRBJ2-7; the D call from TCRdb, TRBD1, cannot be confirmed without DNA. The CDR3 length is 12 residues. In germline, CDR1 is MDHEN, CDR2 SYDVKM. CDR3 region: CASSPGGYEQYF.

This chain joins TRBV24-1 and TRBJ2-2. Per germline, CDR1 KGHDR and CDR2 SFDVKD. CDR3 length: 14 amino acids. CDR3 residues: CATSGTINTGELFF.

V usage is TRBV7-2 and J usage is TRBJ2-3; the TRBD2 assignment by TCRdb is unverifiable without DNA. This CDR3 comprises 15 residues. Germline V gene sequence: CDR1 SGHTA, CDR2 FQGNSA. CDR3 sequence reads: CASSLLSGGVDTQYF.

The genes are TRBV4-1 and TRBJ2-1; the D call from TCRdb, TRBD1, cannot be confirmed without DNA. The CDR3 has 13 amino acids. Germline loops: CDR1 MGHRA, CDR2 YSYEKL. The CDR3 sequence is CASSPRGENEQFF.

The chain couples TRBV6-6 to TRBJ2-7; TCRdb's D gene call, TRBD2, goes unchecked for lack of DNA. Germline CDR1 is MNHNY and CDR2 is SVGAGI (reference sequence). This CDR3 comprises 14 residues. The CDR3 region is CASSPAVSSYEQYF.